Presented here are 31 T cell receptor beta chains from one specimen sequenced in a study of T cell responses to AZD1222 COVID-19 vaccine. Produced via immunoSEQ multiplex PCR; TCRdb's table is partial and in-frame only. Of 100,000 to 150,000 clones listed, 89% are singletons. Sequencing was performed on peripheral blood, taken on day 0 of AZD1222 vaccination. The receptors come from an adult in good health.

The chain links TRBV2 to TRBJ2-5; D unresolved. The CDR3 runs to 12 residues. V lost 8 bases, J lost 0 bases, and 7 bases lay in between. Germline V gives CDR1 SNHLY, CDR2 FYNNEI. This chain's CDR3 is CASGPHQETQYF. As DNA, the CDR3 is TGTGCCAGCGGGCCCCACCAAGAGACCCAGTACTTC.

The V gene is TRBV30, the J gene TRBJ1-4; 8 positions match TRBD1. Trimming removed 0 bases from V and 8 bases from J; junction bases left unmatched: 5. CDR1 is GTSNPN, CDR2 SVGIG, per germline (reference sequence). The CDR3 covers 14 residues. The CDR3: CAWSVTGGDEKLFF. CDR3 DNA: TGTGCCTGGAGTGTTACAGGGGGTGACGAAAAACTGTTTTTT. The whole variable domain, remainder taken from reference TRBV30 and TRBJ1-4, is SQTIHQWPATLVQPVGSPLSLECTVEGTSNPNLYWYRQAAGRGLQLLFYSVGIGQISSEVPQNLSASRPQDRQFILSSKKLLLSDSGFYLCAWSVTGGDEKLFFGSGTQLSVL.

The chain joins TRBV6-4 to TRBJ1-6; D remains ambiguous. This CDR3 is built from 19 residues. V gave up 3 bases and J gave up 1 base, with 19 bases separating them. Germline CDR1 reads MRHNA; CDR2 reads SNTAGT. Written as DNA, the CDR3 is TGTGCCAGCAGTGAGACCCCTTACCTGGGAGGGTCCTATAATTCACCCCTCCACTTT. Its translation: CASSETPYLGGSYNSPLHF.

The genes are TRBV4-1 and TRBJ2-1; 8 bases are a match to TRBD2. There are 17 residues in the CDR3. Looked up from germline, CDR1 is MGHRA and CDR2 is YSYEKL. J gave up 2 bases and V 1 base, and 7 bases lay outside the gene matches. The CDR3 here is CASSQAALADTYNEQFF. The CDR3 DNA reads as TGCGCCAGCAGCCAAGCCGCACTAGCGGACACCTACAATGAGCAGTTCTTC.

J is TRBJ1-2 and V is TRBV27; 9 bases line up with TRBD1. Germline trimming cut 4 bases from V and 8 bases from J; bases unmatched to any gene: 8. Germline V gives CDR1 MNHEY, CDR2 SMNVEV (reference sequence). This CDR3 spans 14 amino acids. The CDR3 is CASSWGGQGSGYTF. The CDR3 region has the DNA TGTGCCAGCAGTTGGGGGGGACAGGGTTCGGGCTACACCTTC.

This rearrangement joins TRBV10-3 to TRBJ2-6; D gene uncertain. This CDR3 has 13 residues. The V end lost 6 bases, the J end lost 2 bases, and 5 bases lay between the germline ends. Germline assignment: CDR1 ENHRY and CDR2 SYGVKD. CDR3 nucleotides: TGTGCCATCAGACAGACTGGGGCCAACGTCCTGACTTTC. It yields the protein CAIRQTGANVLTF.

The chain is built from TRBV5-1 and TRBJ1-1; maybe TRBD1 (5 bases). V was clipped by 4 bases and J by 2 bases, with 12 bases between them. The germline CDR1 and CDR2 sequences are SGHRS and YFSETQ. CDR3 size: 14 residues. In DNA, the CDR3 is TGCGCCAGCAGCCAGGGCGCGGCTAACACTGAAGCTTTCTTT. This codes for CASSQGAANTEAFF. The variable domain in full, with the rest retrieved from reference TRBV5-1 and TRBJ1-1, is KAGVTQTPRYLIKTRGQQVTLSCSPISGHRSVSWYQQTPGQGLQFLFEYFSETQRNKGNFPGRFSGRQFSNSRSEMNVSTLELGDSALYLCASSQGAANTEAFFGQGTRLTVV.

This chain connects TRBV10-1 to TRBJ1-5; 8 nucleotides align to TRBD1. The CDR3 sequence is 15 residues long. Trimming cost V 9 bases and J 7 bases; bases outside gene matches: 14. CDR1 WNHNN and CDR2 SYGVQD come from the germline V gene (reference sequence). The DNA of the CDR3 is TGCGCCAGTATTAGGACCAGGGGGCTAGGACAGCCCCAGCATTTT. Residues: CASIRTRGLGQPQHF.

This chain joins TRBV9 and TRBJ2-5; 12 positions agree with TRBD2. Germline-derived CDR1 and CDR2 are SGDLS and YYNGEE. The CDR3 extends over 17 amino acids. Germline trimming cut 0 bases from V and 2 bases from J; bases unmatched to any gene: 5. The CDR3 region is CASSVGLAGAEQETQYF. The CDR3 DNA follows: TGTGCCAGCAGCGTAGGACTAGCGGGGGCCGAACAAGAGACCCAGTACTTC.

The chain combines TRBV30 with TRBJ2-3, with no clear D. Looked up from germline, CDR1 is GTSNPN and CDR2 is SVGIG (reference sequence). Between the trimmed V and J ends, which lost 7 bases and 2 bases, there was a span of 13 bases. The CDR3 is 13 amino acids. CDR3 sequence reads: CAFSERLTDTQYF. The CDR3 nucleotides read TGTGCCTTCAGTGAACGGCTCACAGATACGCAGTATTTT.

The CDR3 is CASSVPLARLMIKQYF. Written as DNA, the CDR3 is TGTGCCAGCAGCGTACCTCTAGCGAGACTGATGATTAAGCAGTACTTC. The rearrangement uses TRBV9 and TRBJ2-7; TRBD2 might be the D (6 bases). The CDR3 has 16 residues. Deletions cut 1 base from V and 8 bases from J, with 22 bases between. The germline gives CDR1 SGDLS, CDR2 YYNGEE. Full variable domain (outside the CDR3, taken from reference TRBV9 and TRBJ2-7): DSGVTQTPKHLITATGQRVTLRCSPRSGDLSVYWYQQSLDQGLQFLIQYYNGEERAKGNILERFSAQQFPDLHSELNLSSLELGDSALYFCASSVPLARLMIKQYFGPGTRLTVT.

J is TRBJ1-1 and V is TRBV28; D might be TRBD1 (6 bases). The V gene lost 7 bases and the J gene lost 4 bases, with 16 bases spanning the gap. The length of the CDR3 is 14 residues. In germline, CDR1 is MDHEN, CDR2 SYDVKM. The CDR3 DNA is TGTGCCAGCACCGCCGACGGACAGAGCACTGAAGCTTTCTTT. It translates to CASTADGQSTEAFF.

The gene calls are TRBV28 and TRBJ1-2; D perhaps matches TRBD1 (5 bases). The V and J ends lost 7 bases and 6 bases respectively, with 21 bases between them. CDR1 and CDR2 from the germline V gene are MDHEN and SYDVKM. CDR3 length: 15 amino acids. In DNA form, the CDR3 reads TGTGCCAGCACCCACCGCCAGTGGACATCGCATGGCTACACCTTC. Amino acid sequence: CASTHRQWTSHGYTF.

This clone was counted a few times. This chain connects TRBV5-6 to TRBJ2-7; D gene unclear. Germline CDR1 and CDR2: SGHDT and YYEEEE. The CDR3 runs to 14 residues. The ends were cut back, 3 bases at V and 2 bases at J, with 12 bases in the middle. CDR3 loop: CASSSGFPPYEQYF. CDR3 nucleotides: TGTGCCAGCAGCTCAGGCTTCCCTCCCTACGAGCAGTACTTC.

V and J are TRBV3-1 (or the pseudogene TRBV3-2) and TRBJ1-2, with D possibly TRBD1 on 6 matching bases. Deletions cut 0 bases from V and 7 bases from J, with 12 bases between. The germline V gene has CDR1 LGHDT and CDR2 YNNKEL (reference sequence). This CDR3 region has 14 residues. The CDR3, as DNA: TGTGCCAGCAGCCAAGAAACAGGGCGGACTGGCTACACCTTC. Protein: CASSQETGRTGYTF.

CDR3 sequence (DNA): TGTGCCAGCAGCCTTCGGACGGGAAAGGGCAATCAGCCCCAGCATTTT. The encoded protein is CASSLRTGKGNQPQHF. The chain couples TRBV3-1 (or the pseudogene TRBV3-2) to TRBJ1-5; D not certain. Germline V gene lookup returns CDR1 LGHDT and CDR2 YNNKEL (reference sequence). Trimming took 4 bases from V and 2 from J, leaving 15 bases between them. The CDR3 consists of 16 residues.

This chain connects TRBV7-9 to TRBJ2-2; D might be TRBD1 (6 bases). V lost 2 bases and J 4 bases, leaving 11 bases between the germline ends. The CDR3 has 15 residues. Germline lookup yields CDR1 SEHNR and CDR2 FQNEAQ (reference sequence). Here the CDR3 reads CASSLSGGGTGELFF. The CDR3 coding sequence is TGTGCCAGCAGCTTAAGTGGGGGCGGCACCGGGGAGCTGTTTTTT. Variable domain in full (rest from reference TRBV7-9 and TRBJ2-2): DTGVSQNPRHKITKRGQNVTFRCDPISEHNRLYWYRQTLGQGPEFLTYFQNEAQLEKSRLLSDRFSAERPKGSFSTLEIQRTEQGDSAMYLCASSLSGGGTGELFFGEGSRLTVL.

The chain combines TRBV7-2 with TRBJ1-1; D call uncertain. The CDR3 has 13 residues. With 3 bases removed from V and 6 bases from J, the gap between germline ends came to 11 bases. Germline assignment: CDR1 SGHTA and CDR2 FQGNSA. CDR3 in amino acids: CASSFERMSEAFF. Written as DNA, the CDR3 is TGTGCCAGCAGCTTCGAGAGGATGTCTGAAGCTTTCTTT.

The chain combines TRBV5-4 with TRBJ2-5, with D tentatively TRBD2 (5 bases). This CDR3 contains 14 residues. V lost 3 bases, J lost 2 bases, and 11 bases lay in between. Germline V gene data show CDR1 as SGHNT and CDR2 as YYREEE (reference sequence). The chain's CDR3 is CASSSGRDQETQYF. The DNA of the CDR3 is TGTGCCAGCAGCTCTGGACGGGATCAAGAGACCCAGTACTTC. Combining the CDR3 with reference TRBV5-4 and TRBJ2-5 gives the whole variable domain ETGVTQSPTHLIKTRGQQVTLRCSSQSGHNTVSWYQQALGQGPQFIFQYYREEENGRGNFPPRFSGLQFPNYSSELNVNALELDDSALYLCASSSGRDQETQYFGPGTRLLVL.

V usage is TRBV28 and J usage is TRBJ1-5; no firm D call. CDR3 length equals 14 residues. The V gene lost 4 bases and the J gene lost 9 bases, with 16 bases spanning the gap. Germline assignment: CDR1 MDHEN and CDR2 SYDVKM. CDR3 residues: CASSSSGWRGPQHF. The DNA of the CDR3 is TGTGCCAGCAGTTCTAGCGGGTGGAGAGGGCCCCAGCATTTT.

Here the CDR3 reads CARHGEQSNQPQHF. The CDR3 nucleotides read TGTGCCAGACATGGGGAACAGAGCAATCAGCCCCAGCATTTT. The chain has TRBV28 and TRBJ1-5, with unresolved D. The V and J ends lost 9 bases and 1 base respectively, with 13 bases between them. Germline CDR1 MDHEN, CDR2 SYDVKM. This CDR3 spans 14 amino acids.

This chain links TRBV27 with TRBJ2-7, with 11 bases aligning to TRBD2. Germline V gene lookup returns CDR1 MNHEY and CDR2 SMNVEV (reference sequence). The CDR3 is 17 residues long. V lost 5 bases, J lost 2 bases, and 11 bases stayed unmatched. In nucleotides, the CDR3 is TGTGCCAGCAGTCCGACCACAGGGACTAGCGGAACCTACGAGCAGTACTTC. Encoded protein: CASSPTTGTSGTYEQYF.

The chain couples TRBV15 to TRBJ2-7; D is undetermined. With 0 bases removed from V and 5 bases from J, the gap between germline ends came to 11 bases. CDR3 length: 14 amino acids. Germline loops: CDR1 LNHNV, CDR2 YYDKDF (reference sequence). The CDR3 region is CATSRDIARDEQYF. In nucleotides, the CDR3 is TGTGCCACCAGCAGAGATATAGCTCGGGACGAGCAGTACTTC.

The chain combines TRBV11-2 with TRBJ1-1, with TRBD1 matching 12 bases. The CDR3 is made up of 15 amino acids. V gave up 5 bases and J gave up 7 bases; unmatched junction bases: 8. Germline loops: CDR1 SGHAT, CDR2 FQNNGV. CDR3 nucleotides: TGTGCCAGCAGCACCCGGGACAGGGGGCGTGTTGAAGCTTTCTTT. Translation: CASSTRDRGRVEAFF.

The gene calls are TRBV3-1 (or the pseudogene TRBV3-2) and TRBJ1-1; a possible D gene is TRBD1 (6 bases). From germline, CDR1 is LGHDT and CDR2 YNNKEL (reference sequence). Trimming removed 5 bases from V and 1 base from J, with 11 bases in between. CDR3 length equals 14 residues. The CDR3 coding sequence is TGTGCCAGCAGCAGGGACACGACGAACACTGAAGCTTTCTTT. It yields the protein CASSRDTTNTEAFF.

CDR3 residues: CASRTSRETEAFF. The CDR3 DNA follows: TGTGCCAGCAGAACGTCCCGGGAGACTGAAGCTTTCTTT. This chain connects TRBV27 to TRBJ1-1; no clear D. The V end lost 6 bases, the J end lost 5 bases, and 13 bases lay between the germline ends. CDR3 length: 13 residues. Germline assignment: CDR1 MNHEY and CDR2 SMNVEV (reference sequence).

This chain uses TRBV24-1 with TRBJ1-4, with D hard to call. Trimming pared 4 bases from V and 4 bases from J, leaving 12 bases between. This CDR3 has 15 amino acids. The germline V gene encodes CDR1 KGHDR and CDR2 SFDVKD. The chain's CDR3 is CATSDGPRFNEKLFF. The CDR3 DNA follows: TGTGCCACCAGTGACGGGCCGAGATTTAATGAAAAACTGTTTTTT.

The gene calls are TRBV30 and TRBJ2-1; D might be TRBD2 (6 bases). Germline V gene lookup returns CDR1 GTSNPN and CDR2 SVGIG (reference sequence). This CDR3 spans 13 amino acids. V lost 8 bases to trimming and J lost 7 bases, with 18 bases between them. CDR3 protein: CARNRDLGNEQFF. The CDR3 DNA reads as TGTGCCCGGAACCGGGACTTGGGGAATGAGCAGTTCTTC.

The J gene is TRBJ1-6, the V gene TRBV6-5; D is unresolved. CDR3 length: 15 residues. CDR1 and CDR2 (germline): MNHEY, SVGAGI. The V end was cut by 4 bases, the J end by 10 bases, with 17 bases between. The CDR3 DNA follows: TGTGCCAGCAGTTCCGGGTCGCCTACTGGCTCACCCCTCCACTTT. Amino acids: CASSSGSPTGSPLHF.

The genes are TRBV6-6 and TRBJ1-1; unclear D gene. This CDR3 comprises 13 residues. Germline V gene data show CDR1 as MNHNY and CDR2 as SVGAGI (reference sequence). Trimming cost V 7 bases and J 1 base, with 10 bases left between them. CDR3 residues: CASTPSENTEAFF. DNA of the CDR3: TGTGCCAGCACGCCCTCGGAGAACACTGAAGCTTTCTTT.

Notes on this clone: Other DNA sequences in this specimen translate into the identical CDR3. The chain has TRBV28 and TRBJ1-2; tentative D call: TRBD1 (6 bases). The CDR3 is 14 amino acids. Deletions cut 3 bases from V and 4 bases from J, with 12 bases between. Germline loops: CDR1 MDHEN, CDR2 SYDVKM. The CDR3 DNA follows: TGTGCCAGCAGTTTGGGGGGGCCGGGCTATGGCTACACCTTC. This sequence encodes CASSLGGPGYGYTF.